This T cell receptor (beta chain) was found in a study of T cell changes during pregnancy in multiple sclerosis. TCRdb's copy holds only in-frame clones and misses some; the assay was immunoSEQ multiplex PCR. The repertoire holds roughly 73,000 clones, 85% to 95% seen once, with roughly 2% in the top ten. CDR3 length equals 14 residues. The germline gives CDR1 SGHNT, CDR2 YYREEE (reference sequence). Trimming took 4 bases from V and 0 from J, leaving 9 bases between them. This clonotype was sampled from a female donor in good health, enrolled as a control in a pregnancy study. This chain uses TRBV5-4 with TRBJ2-3, with D possibly TRBD2 on 5 matching bases. This material consisted of peripheral blood, taken in the second trimester of pregnancy. The CDR3 coding sequence is TGTGCCAGCAGCAGGACTTATAGCACAGATACGCAGTATTTT. It yields the protein CASSRTYSTDTQYF.